This is a list of T cell receptor beta chains from one sample in a study of T cells in narcolepsy. Profiling relied on immunoSEQ multiplex PCR, and the TCRdb table lists in-frame clones only, not all of them. The table lists over 10,000 clones, 85% to 90% of them singletons. Sequenced: CD45RA- memory CD4+ T cells from PBMCs. These receptor sequences come from a human donor with narcolepsy. Each CDR3 is given with its conserved first and last residue. D genes are given only for firm matches. Where a row states a size, it is once, few, many or the class of an expanded clone; other rows omit it.

size,V,D,J,CDR3,DNA
NA,TRBV6-1,TRBD1,TRBJ1-3,CASTKVDRVVNTIYF,TGTGCCAGCACGAAAGTGGACAGGGTGGTAAACACCATATATTTT
NA,TRBV11-2,TRBD1,TRBJ1-3,CASSLTGGTGVYTIYF,TGTGCCAGCAGCCTCACGGGCGGGACAGGGGTGTACACCATATATTTT
NA,TRBV5-6,TRBD1,TRBJ2-7,CASSLGRTGGWEQYF,TGTGCCAGCAGCTTGGGGCGGACAGGGGGCTGGGAGCAGTACTTC
NA,TRBV27,TRBD2,TRBJ2-5,CASSYSGGGETQYF,TGTGCCAGCAGTTATAGCGGGGGGGGAGAGACCCAGTACTTC
NA,TRBV7-9,NA,TRBJ1-4,CASSRTVNEKLFF,TGTGCCAGCAGCCGGACAGTCAATGAAAAACTGTTTTTT
NA,TRBV30,NA,TRBJ2-5,CAWDRHPEQETQYF,TGTGCCTGGGACAGGCACCCGGAACAAGAGACCCAGTACTTC
NA,TRBV7-2,TRBD2,TRBJ2-5,CASSSGLARYQETQYF,TGTGCCAGCAGCTCGGGACTAGCGAGATACCAAGAGACCCAGTACTTC
NA,TRBV7-7,TRBD2,TRBJ2-4,CASSAGTSQNIQYF,TGTGCCAGCAGTGCCGGGACTAGCCAAAACATTCAGTACTTC
NA,TRBV11-2,NA,TRBJ2-7,CASSLVLGANGEQYF,TGTGCCAGCAGCTTAGTCCTGGGGGCTAACGGAGAGCAGTACTTC
NA,TRBV6-1,NA,TRBJ2-5,CASREAPESAPWQYF,TGTGCCAGCAGAGAGGCACCGGAATCCGCCCCCTGGCAGTACTTC
NA,TRBV10-3,TRBD1,TRBJ1-5,CAISADRGGQPQHF,TGTGCCATCAGTGCGGACAGGGGGGGTCAGCCCCAGCATTTT
NA,TRBV2,NA,TRBJ2-1,CASSEARVVGEQFF,TGTGCCAGCAGTGAAGCGAGGGTAGTAGGTGAGCAGTTCTTC
NA,TRBV5-1,NA,TRBJ2-7,CASSLNSGVSYEQYF,TGCGCCAGCAGCTTGAATTCAGGGGTCTCCTACGAGCAGTACTTC
NA,TRBV7-3,NA,TRBJ2-5,CASSQVGGLETQYF,TGTGCCAGCAGCCAGGTGGGGGGATTGGAGACCCAGTACTTC
NA,TRBV7-2,NA,TRBJ2-3,CASSSIAASTDTQYF,TGTGCCAGCAGCTCGATAGCGGCGAGCACAGATACGCAGTATTTT
once,TRBV6-1,NA,TRBJ2-5,CASRETGQETQYF,TGTGCCAGCAGGGAAACAGGGCAAGAGACCCAGTACTTC
few,TRBV5-6,NA,TRBJ2-7,CASSFTPHLTEQYF,TGTGCCAGCAGCTTCACGCCCCACCTAACCGAGCAGTACTTC
NA,TRBV6-4,NA,TRBJ2-1,CASSNSIRNGKDEQFF,TGTGCCAGCAGTAACTCTATTCGGAACGGGAAGGATGAGCAGTTCTTC
NA,TRBV5-4,TRBD2,TRBJ2-7,CASSPPESAGRSYEQYF,TGTGCCAGCAGCCCACCAGAGTCAGCGGGACGCTCCTACGAGCAGTACTTC
NA,TRBV6-5,TRBD1,TRBJ2-7,CASRGQGWYEQYF,TGTGCCAGCAGGGGACAGGGATGGTACGAGCAGTACTTC
NA,TRBV7-9,TRBD2,TRBJ2-1,CASSWTSGSYNEQFF,TGTGCCAGCAGCTGGACTAGCGGGAGCTACAATGAGCAGTTCTTC
NA,TRBV5-4,TRBD2,TRBJ2-5,CASSLLSGGREETQYF,TGTGCCAGCAGCTTGCTTAGCGGGGGACGGGAAGAGACCCAGTACTTC
NA,TRBV2,NA,TRBJ2-2,CASSELGARGELFF,TGTGCCAGCAGTGAATTGGGGGCGAGAGGGGAGCTGTTTTTT
NA,TRBV5-4,TRBD1,TRBJ1-5,CASSSQGVSQPQHF,TGTGCCAGCAGCTCACAGGGGGTCAGCCAGCCCCAGCATTTT
NA,TRBV6-4,NA,TRBJ2-2,CASSKLGGNTGELFF,TGTGCCAGCAGTAAGTTAGGCGGAAACACCGGGGAGCTGTTTTTT
NA,TRBV28,NA,TRBJ2-2,CASSLGGNTGELFF,TGTGCCAGCAGTTTGGGGGGGAACACCGGGGAGCTGTTTTTT
NA,TRBV16,NA,TRBJ1-4,CASSQEGNFEKLFF,TGTGCCAGCAGCCAAGAGGGTAATTTCGAAAAACTGTTTTTT
once,TRBV12-5,TRBD2,TRBJ2-5,CASGLGLAGRETQYF,TGTGCTAGTGGTTTGGGATTAGCGGGCCGGGAGACCCAGTACTTC
NA,TRBV6-5,TRBD1,TRBJ1-1,CASSYSLIRGAEAFF,TGTGCCAGCAGTTACTCTCTTATCAGGGGGGCTGAAGCTTTCTTT
NA,TRBV30,NA,TRBJ2-3,CAWSGQGTYTQYF,TGTGCCTGGAGTGGGCAGGGGACCTACACGCAGTATTTT
NA,TRBV2,TRBD2,TRBJ2-2,CASRDSRGAGELFF,TGTGCCAGCCGGGACTCACGGGGGGCCGGGGAGCTGTTTTTT
NA,TRBV27,NA,TRBJ2-4,CASTSKGLAKNIQYF,TGTGCCAGCACATCAAAGGGGTTAGCCAAAAACATTCAGTACTTC
few,TRBV5-6,NA,TRBJ1-1,CASSLGSGWAVTFF,TGTGCCAGCAGCTTGGGTTCGGGGTGGGCAGTTACTTTCTTT
NA,TRBV19,TRBD1,TRBJ1-1,CVSWDRGSDAEAFF,TGTGTCTCATGGGACAGGGGAAGTGACGCTGAAGCTTTCTTT
NA,TRBV7-2,NA,TRBJ2-1,CASSLDEGSQFF,TGTGCCAGCAGCTTAGATGAGGGATCGCAGTTCTTC
NA,TRBV27,TRBD1,TRBJ1-1,CASSFSPGQSEAFF,TGTGCCAGCAGTTTTTCTCCGGGACAGTCTGAAGCTTTCTTT
NA,TRBV6-6,TRBD1,TRBJ2-7,CASSADRAGEQYF,TGTGCCAGCAGTGCCGACAGGGCGGGTGAGCAGTACTTC
NA,TRBV6-1,NA,TRBJ1-4,CASTIYRQTNGKLFF,TGTGCCAGCACCATCTATCGACAGACGAATGGAAAACTGTTTTTT
NA,TRBV10-3,TRBD2,TRBJ2-3,CATQGTSGRATDTQYF,TGTGCCACCCAGGGGACTAGCGGGAGGGCCACAGATACGCAGTATTTT
NA,TRBV6-5,NA,TRBJ1-2,CASSDSPAGLSYTF,TGTGCCAGCAGTGACTCTCCCGCAGGGCTCAGCTACACCTTC
NA,TRBV28,TRBD1,TRBJ1-1,CASRRTGVLLGTEAFF,TGTGCCAGCAGGCGGACAGGGGTGCTCTTGGGCACTGAAGCTTTCTTT
NA,TRBV19,TRBD1,TRBJ1-5,CASSMRDRGLVLSNQPQHF,TGTGCCAGTAGTATGAGAGATAGGGGGCTAGTGCTAAGCAATCAGCCCCAGCATTTT
NA,TRBV4-1,TRBD2,TRBJ2-3,CASSPRTSGSSDTQYF,TGCGCCAGCAGCCCAAGGACTAGCGGGAGTTCGGATACGCAGTATTTT
NA,TRBV30,NA,TRBJ1-2,CAWKPDSPNYGYTF,TGTGCCTGGAAGCCCGATAGCCCGAACTATGGCTACACCTTC
NA,TRBV6-1,TRBD2,TRBJ2-7,CASREAGTSGYYEQYF,TGTGCCAGCAGGGAAGCCGGGACTAGCGGGTACTACGAGCAGTACTTC
NA,TRBV30,TRBD1,TRBJ1-2,CAWRRDSPCYGYTF,TGTGCCTGGAGACGGGACAGTCCATGCTATGGCTACACCTTC
NA,TRBV13,NA,TRBJ1-2,CASTTWGGRNYYGYTF,TGTGCCAGCACGACTTGGGGGGGGAGAAACTATTATGGCTACACCTTC
once,TRBV5-1,TRBD1,TRBJ2-3,CASNLDRGATDTQYF,TGCGCCAGCAATCTTGACAGGGGTGCGACAGATACGCAGTATTTT
NA,TRBV5-1,NA,TRBJ2-5,CASSLGPSRQETQYF,TGCGCCAGCAGCTTGGGGCCTAGCAGACAAGAGACCCAGTACTTC
NA,TRBV6-4,TRBD2,TRBJ2-3,CASSDSPAGSGDTQYF,TGTGCCAGCAGTGACTCTCCAGCGGGATCAGGAGATACGCAGTATTTT
NA,TRBV27,TRBD1,TRBJ2-5,CASARDRVETQYF,TGTGCCAGCGCCCGGGACAGGGTTGAGACCCAGTACTTC
NA,TRBV6-1,NA,TRBJ1-2,CASSELGVSFGYTF,TGTGCCAGCAGTGAATTAGGGGTCTCGTTTGGCTACACCTTC
NA,TRBV9,NA,TRBJ1-3,CASSVRDSGNTIYF,TGTGCCAGCAGCGTTAGAGACTCTGGAAACACCATATATTTT
NA,TRBV19,TRBD2,TRBJ2-1,CASGPRVAGVNEQFF,TGTGCCAGTGGCCCTAGGGTAGCGGGAGTAAATGAGCAGTTCTTC
NA,TRBV5-1,TRBD1,TRBJ2-3,CASSLQGSNTDTQYF,TGCGCCAGCAGCTTACAGGGGTCAAACACAGATACGCAGTATTTT
NA,TRBV7-9,TRBD2,TRBJ2-5,CASSYIQLAGAQETQYF,TGTGCCAGCAGCTATATCCAGCTAGCGGGAGCCCAAGAGACCCAGTACTTC